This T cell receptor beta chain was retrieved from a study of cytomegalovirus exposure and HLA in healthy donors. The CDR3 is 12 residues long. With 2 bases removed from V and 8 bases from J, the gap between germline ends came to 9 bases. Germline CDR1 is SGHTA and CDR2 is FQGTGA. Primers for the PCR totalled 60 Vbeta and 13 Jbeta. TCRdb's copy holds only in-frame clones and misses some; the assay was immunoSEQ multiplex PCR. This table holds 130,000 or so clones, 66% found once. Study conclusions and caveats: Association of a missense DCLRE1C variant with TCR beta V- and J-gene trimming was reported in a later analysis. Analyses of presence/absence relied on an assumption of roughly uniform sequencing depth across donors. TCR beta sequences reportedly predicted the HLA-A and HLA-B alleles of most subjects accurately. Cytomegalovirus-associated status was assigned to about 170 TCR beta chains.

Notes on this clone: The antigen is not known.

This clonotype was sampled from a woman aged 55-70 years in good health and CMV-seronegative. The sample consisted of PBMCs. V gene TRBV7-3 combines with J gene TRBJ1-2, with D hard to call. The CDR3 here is CASSLPGVGYTF. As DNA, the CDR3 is TGTGCCAGCAGCTTACCCGGGGTCGGCTACACCTTC. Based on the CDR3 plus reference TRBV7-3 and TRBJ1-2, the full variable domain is GAGVSQTPSNKVTEKGKYVELRCDPISGHTALYWYRQSLGQGPEFLIYFQGTGAADDSGLPNDRFFAVRPEGSVSTLKIQRTERGDSAVYLCASSLPGVGYTFGSGTRLTVV.